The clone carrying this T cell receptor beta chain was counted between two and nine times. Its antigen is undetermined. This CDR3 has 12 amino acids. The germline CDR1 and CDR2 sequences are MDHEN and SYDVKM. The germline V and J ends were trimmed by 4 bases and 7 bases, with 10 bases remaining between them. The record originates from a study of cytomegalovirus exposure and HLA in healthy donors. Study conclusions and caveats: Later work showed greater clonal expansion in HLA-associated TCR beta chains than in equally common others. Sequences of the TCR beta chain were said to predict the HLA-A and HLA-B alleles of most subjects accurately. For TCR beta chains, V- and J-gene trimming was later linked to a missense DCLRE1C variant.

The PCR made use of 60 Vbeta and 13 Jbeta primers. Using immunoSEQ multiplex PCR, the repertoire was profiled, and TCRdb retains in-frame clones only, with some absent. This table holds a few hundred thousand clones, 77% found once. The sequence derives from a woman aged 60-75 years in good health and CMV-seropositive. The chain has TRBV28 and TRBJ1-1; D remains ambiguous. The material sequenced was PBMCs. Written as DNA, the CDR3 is TGTGCCAGCAGTTCCTACGGGGTTGAAGCTTTCTTT. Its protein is CASSSYGVEAFF.